Below, 27 T cell receptor beta chains from the same sample are listed, as sequenced in a study of blood T cell repertoires in COVID-19. TCRdb keeps only in-frame clones here, not all; method: immunoSEQ multiplex PCR. The sample yields about 420,000 clones, about 90% seen once. Sequenced: peripheral blood. These receptors came from a man younger than 30 with COVID-19, enrolled during active disease.

The chain couples TRBV4-1 to TRBJ2-3; D may be TRBD1 (6 bases). The V gene lost 1 base and the J gene lost 2 bases, with 10 bases spanning the gap. Germline V gene data show CDR1 as MGHRA and CDR2 as YSYEKL. The CDR3 runs to 15 residues. The CDR3 sequence: CASSQGSGHTDTQYF. The CDR3 nucleotides read TGCGCCAGCAGCCAAGGGTCGGGACACACAGATACGCAGTATTTT.

This sequence joins TRBV7-9 and TRBJ1-1; unclear D gene. The length of the CDR3 is 15 residues. With 0 bases removed from V and 1 base from J, the gap between germline ends came to 9 bases. Germline V gene lookup returns CDR1 SEHNR and CDR2 FQNEAQ (reference sequence). The CDR3 sequence: CASSLATTWNTEAFF. The DNA for the CDR3 is TGTGCCAGCAGCTTAGCAACTACGTGGAACACTGAAGCTTTCTTT.

This chain links TRBV11-2 with TRBJ2-4; D unclear. The CDR3 loop spans 15 amino acids. Trimming removed 0 bases from V and 8 bases from J, with 14 bases in between. CDR1 SGHAT and CDR2 FQNNGV come from the germline V gene. CDR3 region: CASSLDFSRGDIQYF. The CDR3 coding sequence is TGTGCCAGCAGCTTAGATTTTAGCAGAGGAGACATTCAGTACTTC.

The V call is TRBV7-9, the J call TRBJ2-3, with 12 bases that match TRBD2. This CDR3 spans 14 amino acids. Germline trimming cut 4 bases from V and 9 bases from J; bases unmatched to any gene: 5. CDR1 and CDR2 (germline): SEHNR, FQNEAQ (reference sequence). The CDR3 bases are TGTGCCAGCAGCTCCGGGACTAGCGGGTGGACGCAGTATTTT. This gives the protein CASSSGTSGWTQYF.

This clone was recorded only once. The rearrangement uses TRBV5-1 and TRBJ2-5, with D maybe TRBD1 (5 bases). This CDR3 has 15 residues. V was trimmed by 1 base and J by 1 base, leaving 11 bases between them. The V gene's germline CDR1 is SGHRS and CDR2 YFSETQ. The CDR3 protein is CASSLSGHPQETQYF. The DNA of the CDR3 is TGCGCCAGCAGCTTGTCAGGACACCCCCAAGAGACCCAGTACTTC.

The gene calls are TRBV5-4 and TRBJ2-1; D is uncertain. The CDR3 runs 15 residues. The V end lost 1 base, the J end lost 4 bases, and 12 bases lay between the germline ends. Germline values: CDR1 SGHNT, CDR2 YYREEE (reference sequence). The CDR3 spells CASSLFDLAYNEQFF. DNA for the CDR3: TGTGCCAGCAGCTTGTTCGATCTGGCTTACAATGAGCAGTTCTTC. The full variable domain, its missing parts supplied by reference TRBV5-4 and TRBJ2-1, is ETGVTQSPTHLIKTRGQQVTLRCSSQSGHNTVSWYQQALGQGPQFIFQYYREEENGRGNFPPRFSGLQFPNYSSELNVNALELDDSALYLCASSLFDLAYNEQFFGPGTRLTVL.

This chain joins TRBV27 and TRBJ2-7; 12 bases are shared with TRBD1. Germline V gene data show CDR1 as MNHEY and CDR2 as SMNVEV (reference sequence). This CDR3 region has 14 residues. The V gene end was trimmed by 5 bases and the J gene end by 6 bases; junction bases not matched to a gene: 5. The CDR3 region has the DNA TGTGCCAGCAGTCTGGGACAGGGGGCGCGCGAGCAGTACTTC. It yields the protein CASSLGQGAREQYF.

The chain combines TRBV2 with TRBJ2-2; TRBD1 matches at 8 bases. The CDR3 totals 20 residues. CDR1 is SNHLY and CDR2 is FYNNEI in the germline V gene. V shed 5 bases, J shed 0 bases, and the junction held 17 bases outside the gene matches. The CDR3 DNA reads as TGTGCCAGCAGTTCCCGCACTCGAGACAGGGGTGAGTCGAACACCGGGGAGCTGTTTTTT. Residues: CASSSRTRDRGESNTGELFF.

This chain links TRBV19 with TRBJ2-1, with a possible D match to TRBD2 (5 bases). Germline loops: CDR1 LNHDA, CDR2 SQIVND (reference sequence). V lost 9 bases, J lost 7 bases, and 13 bases lay in between. The CDR3 is made up of 12 amino acids. CDR3 nucleotides: TGTGCCAGCCGGGGTCGGACTAATGAGCAGTTCTTC. It is translated as CASRGRTNEQFF.

The chain is built from TRBV5-1 and TRBJ2-7; TRBD1 aligns across 10 bases. CDR3 length: 15 residues. CDR1 and CDR2 from the germline V gene are SGHRS and YFSETQ. The trim removed 7 bases at V and 6 bases at J, leaving 13 bases unmatched. The CDR3 DNA reads as TGCGCCAGCGGACGTCAATCGGGACAGGGGACCGAGCAGTACTTC. Its protein product is CASGRQSGQGTEQYF.

This sequence joins TRBV7-7 and TRBJ2-2; D not resolved. The CDR3 consists of 18 residues. Germline V gene data show CDR1 as SSHAT and CDR2 as FNYEAQ (reference sequence). Trimming took 2 bases from V and 2 from J, leaving 18 bases between them. The CDR3 sequence: CASSLTPPWAANTGELFF. The CDR3 region has the DNA TGTGCCAGCAGCTTAACCCCCCCATGGGCTGCTAACACCGGGGAGCTGTTTTTT.

The CDR3 region has the DNA TGTGCATCAAGAGACGACAGGGGCCGTAATGAGCAGTTCTTC. It yields the protein CASRDDRGRNEQFF. The chain uses TRBV6-5 and TRBJ2-1, with 8 positions matching TRBD1. From germline, CDR1 is MNHEY and CDR2 SVGAGI. The CDR3 is 14 amino acids.

The V gene is TRBV18, the J gene TRBJ2-3, with 8 bases identical to TRBD2. Trimming at V came to 2 bases and at J to 0 bases, leaving 4 bases not matched to a gene. This CDR3 has 16 residues. The germline CDR1 and CDR2 sequences are KGHSH and LQKENI. In nucleotides, the CDR3 is TGTGCCAGCTCACCATCTAGCGGGTATAGCACAGATACGCAGTATTTT. Protein: CASSPSSGYSTDTQYF.

The chain combines TRBV11-1 with TRBJ1-1, with unresolved D. Germline CDR1 reads SGHAT; CDR2 reads FQDESV (reference sequence). CDR3 length: 13 residues. V dropped 5 bases and J dropped 1 base, with 8 bases sitting between them. The CDR3 region is CASSPSGNTEAFF. In nucleotides, the CDR3 is TGTGCCAGCAGCCCGAGCGGGAACACTGAAGCTTTCTTT.

This clone appeared once. The chain recombines TRBV2 with TRBJ2-3; 12 positions match TRBD2. This CDR3 has 15 residues. CDR1 and CDR2 (germline): SNHLY, FYNNEI. V shed 3 bases and J 3 bases; nucleotides not matched to a gene: 1. The CDR3 region is CASSETSGGTDTQYF. In DNA, the CDR3 is TGTGCCAGCAGTGAGACTAGCGGGGGAACAGATACGCAGTATTTT.

The chain employs TRBV6-1 and TRBJ2-3, with TRBD2 matching 12 bases. There are 18 residues in the CDR3. With V trimmed by 4 bases and J by 6 bases, 14 bases remained unmatched. Germline V gene sequence: CDR1 MNHNS, CDR2 SASEGT. The CDR3 here is CASSVTGTSGPQGDTQYF. CDR3 nucleotide sequence: TGTGCCAGCAGTGTCACCGGGACTAGCGGGCCCCAGGGGGATACGCAGTATTTT.

Regarding this clone: At one end the junction does not follow the germline gene, possibly because of a read error. The V gene is TRBV5-4, the J gene TRBJ2-2, with D tentatively TRBD2 (7 bases). CDR1 is SGHNT and CDR2 is YYREEE in the germline V gene (reference sequence). The CDR3 runs to 12 residues. CDR3 sequence: CASSFVGGGLFF. DNA of the CDR3: TGTGCCAGCAGCTTTGTGGGAGGGGGGCTGTTTTTT.

This clone is a singleton in its sample. The V call is TRBV19, the J call TRBJ2-7, with 15 bases matching TRBD2. V was pared by 4 bases and J by 5 bases, with 6 bases of the junction left unmatched. This CDR3 spans 16 amino acids. Germline V gene data show CDR1 as LNHDA and CDR2 as SQIVND (reference sequence). The CDR3: CASSTRTSGRADEQYF. The CDR3 region has the DNA TGTGCCAGTAGTACCCGGACTAGCGGGAGGGCGGACGAGCAGTACTTC.

The chain has TRBV6-5 and TRBJ2-7; TRBD1 is a possible D gene (6 bases). Germline loops: CDR1 MNHEY, CDR2 SVGAGI. The CDR3 sequence is 13 residues long. Trimming left V 6 bases short and J 0 bases short, with 9 bases between. The CDR3 loop is CASRTGTSYEQYF. The CDR3 bases are TGTGCCAGCAGAACAGGGACCTCCTACGAGCAGTACTTC.

The chain employs TRBV24-1 and TRBJ2-7; D perhaps matches TRBD2 (6 bases). The CDR3 has 13 amino acids. Germline CDR1 reads KGHDR; CDR2 reads SFDVKD. V shed 5 bases and J shed 5 bases, with 12 bases lying between them. The CDR3 protein is CATSAAGRNEQYF. CDR3 bases: TGTGCCACCAGTGCGGCGGGACGAAACGAGCAGTACTTC.

The chain employs TRBV7-3 and TRBJ2-3; 10 nucleotides line up with TRBD2. The trim removed 5 bases at V and 4 bases at J, leaving 6 bases unmatched. The V gene's germline CDR1 is SGHTA and CDR2 FQGTGA. The CDR3 is 15 residues long. The CDR3 is CASSLSGRAADTQYF. DNA for the CDR3: TGTGCCAGCAGCCTCAGCGGGAGGGCCGCAGATACGCAGTATTTT.

The chain joins TRBV20-1 to TRBJ1-1; no clear D. The CDR3 runs 11 residues. V was clipped by 0 bases and J by 10 bases, with 9 bases between them. In germline, CDR1 is DFQATT, CDR2 SNEGSKA (reference sequence). CDR3 residues: CSARDTGSAFF. CDR3 DNA: TGCAGTGCTAGAGATACGGGGTCAGCTTTCTTT.

V and J are TRBV29-1 and TRBJ1-3; D is unresolved. The CDR3 totals 14 residues. Germline V gene lookup returns CDR1 SQVTM and CDR2 ANQGSEA. Trimming pared 3 bases from V and 2 bases from J, leaving 11 bases between. CDR3 DNA sequence: TGCAGCGTTGAGAGGAGAGGAACTGGAAACACCATATATTTT. It encodes CSVERRGTGNTIYF.

The chain carries TRBV27 and TRBJ2-7; D unresolved. Looked up from germline, CDR1 is MNHEY and CDR2 is SMNVEV (reference sequence). The CDR3 loop spans 16 amino acids. With 2 bases removed from V and 4 bases from J, the gap between germline ends came to 18 bases. DNA for the CDR3: TGTGCCAGCAGTTTACCCGGCCCGGGTGAGGTATACGAGCAGTACTTC. It translates to CASSLPGPGEVYEQYF.

This rearrangement joins TRBV9 to TRBJ1-6; D unclear. Germline V gene data show CDR1 as SGDLS and CDR2 as YYNGEE. The V gene lost 1 base and the J gene lost 0 bases, with 8 bases spanning the gap. CDR3 length: 16 residues. The CDR3 bases are TGTGCCAGCAGCGTAACCCCCAGCTCCTATAATTCACCCCTCCACTTT. This sequence encodes CASSVTPSSYNSPLHF.

The CDR3 DNA sequence: TGTGCCATCAGTCCCGAATTAGACAGGGTTGGAGGCTACGAGCAGTACTTC. Protein sequence: CAISPELDRVGGYEQYF. The chain employs TRBV10-3 and TRBJ2-7, with TRBD1 matching over 7 bases. V shed 5 bases and J 3 bases; nucleotides not matched to a gene: 16. The germline CDR1 and CDR2 sequences are ENHRY and SYGVKD. The CDR3 totals 17 residues.

This chain connects TRBV6-5 to TRBJ2-2; perhaps TRBD1 as D (6 bases). The germline gives CDR1 MNHEY, CDR2 SVGAGI. The CDR3 is made up of 14 amino acids. Trimming removed 7 bases from V and 4 bases from J, with 13 bases in between. The CDR3 protein is CASKDRFSTGELFF. In nucleotides, the CDR3 is TGTGCCAGCAAAGACAGGTTTAGCACCGGGGAGCTGTTTTTT.